The rows below give T cell receptor beta chains drawn from one sample of a study of PD-1 blockade in classical Hodgkin lymphoma. Clones were sequenced by immunoSEQ multiplex PCR, and TCRdb holds only the in-frame ones, with some missing. The table has some 30,000 clones, roughly nine tenths seen once. The specimen sequenced was CD4+ T cells from blood. All receptors derive from a human donor with classical Hodgkin lymphoma. Each CDR3 is given with its conserved first and last residue. The order of the fields is clone size, J gene, V gene, D gene, CDR3 DNA, CDR3 protein. The D gene is left open where the match is weak. The size entry is marked missing in some rows and otherwise reads once, few, many or a size class.

once TRBJ1-5 TRBV2 NA TGTGCCAGCAGTGAAAGACAGCGCAATCAGCCCCAGCATTTT CASSERQRNQPQHF
NA TRBJ1-1 TRBV5-1 NA TGCGCCAGCAGCTTGGCCGGGGGCCGGTATAACACTGAAGCTTTCTTT CASSLAGGRYNTEAFF
NA TRBJ1-2 TRBV5-6 TRBD1 TGTGCCAGCAGCTGGGACAGCTCGAAAGCTAACTATGGCTACACCTTC CASSWDSSKANYGYTF
NA TRBJ2-7 TRBV27 TRBD1 TGTGCCAGCAGGCGCCCCGGGACAGCCTACGAGCAGTACTTC CASRRPGTAYEQYF
NA TRBJ1-1 TRBV6-1 NA TGTGCCAGCAACTCAGGACAGAACACTGAAGCTTTCTTT CASNSGQNTEAFF
NA TRBJ2-3 TRBV10-2 TRBD2 TGCGCCAGCTCAGCGGGGGTGAGCACAGATACGCAGTATTTT CASSAGVSTDTQYF
NA TRBJ2-1 TRBV4-2 TRBD2 TGTGCCAGCAGCCAAGATACGGGACTAGCGACGAATGAGCAGTTCTTC CASSQDTGLATNEQFF
NA TRBJ1-1 TRBV11-2 NA TGTGCCAGCAGCTCCCAATTGATGAACACTGAAGCTTTCTTT CASSSQLMNTEAFF
NA TRBJ2-1 TRBV5-1 TRBD2 TGCGCCAGCAGCTTGGGACTAGCGGGTGCCTACAATGAGCAGTTCTTC CASSLGLAGAYNEQFF
NA TRBJ2-1 TRBV6-4 NA TGTGCCAGCAGTGAGTTTGTGACAGGTGTCTACAATGAGCAGTTCTTC CASSEFVTGVYNEQFF
once TRBJ2-3 TRBV29-1 TRBD2 TGCAGCGTTGAAGGCGGGAGGGCCGCTGATACGCAGTATTTT CSVEGGRAADTQYF
NA TRBJ1-1 TRBV9 NA TGTGCCAGCAGCGTAGAGGGGCACGGGGGCACTGAAGCTTTCTTT CASSVEGHGGTEAFF
NA TRBJ1-4 TRBV9 TRBD1 TGTGCCAGCAGCGTCGGGACAGGATTGGATCTTGCTAATGAAAAACTGTTTTTT CASSVGTGLDLANEKLFF
NA TRBJ2-1 TRBV4-2 TRBD2 TGTGCCAGCAGCCAAGATCCGACTAGCGGGAGAATCAATGAGCAGTTCTTC CASSQDPTSGRINEQFF
once TRBJ1-2 TRBV19 TRBD1 TGTGCCAGTAGTATGGGGCAGGGGGTAGTCTCCTATGGCTACACCTTC CASSMGQGVVSYGYTF
NA TRBJ2-2 TRBV2 NA TGTGCCACCCGGGACATATACACCGGGGAGCTGTTTTTT CATRDIYTGELFF
NA TRBJ1-3 TRBV11-3 NA TGTGCCAGCAGCCCTTGGTCCTCTGGAAACACCATATATTTT CASSPWSSGNTIYF
NA TRBJ2-1 TRBV11-2 NA TGTGCCAGCAGCTTAGGTTTATACACCGAGCAGTTCTTC CASSLGLYTEQFF
few TRBJ1-2 TRBV19 TRBD1 TGTGCCAGTAGTCGTCCCGGGACAGGGAACTATGGCTACACCTTC CASSRPGTGNYGYTF
NA TRBJ1-3 TRBV9 NA TGTGCCAGCAGCGTAGACGGAGGCTCTGGAAACACCATATATTTT CASSVDGGSGNTIYF
NA TRBJ2-5 TRBV10-3 NA TGTGCCATCAGTGAGACGGGCGAGACCCAGTACTTC CAISETGETQYF
NA TRBJ2-7 TRBV29-1 NA TGCAGCGTTGGGCAAATGCTCTCCTACGAGCAGTACTTC CSVGQMLSYEQYF
NA TRBJ1-1 TRBV7-9 TRBD1 TGTGCCAGCAGCCCCGCAGGGGGAAAGAACACTGAAGCTTTCTTT CASSPAGGKNTEAFF
NA TRBJ1-1 TRBV19 NA TGTGCCAGTAGTCCCGCGGTAGGGCAGGTAGGATCTGAAGCTTTCTTT CASSPAVGQVGSEAFF
NA TRBJ2-3 TRBV5-1 TRBD2 TGCGCCAGCAGCTTGGCATCGGGAGGAGGCACAGATACGCAGTATTTT CASSLASGGGTDTQYF
NA TRBJ2-1 TRBV19 NA TGTGCCAGTAGTATCGAGTATCTTAGACGGAATGAGCAGTTCTTC CASSIEYLRRNEQFF
NA TRBJ2-7 TRBV19 TRBD1 TGTGCCAGTAGTGAAACAGGGGCAGGGTCCTACGAGCAGTACTTC CASSETGAGSYEQYF
NA TRBJ1-5 TRBV6-5 NA TGTGCCAGCCACGCCGGGCTCAATCAGCCCCAGCATTTT CASHAGLNQPQHF
NA TRBJ2-3 TRBV10-3 TRBD1 TGTGCCATCCACGGGACAGGCACAGATACGCAGTATTTT CAIHGTGTDTQYF
NA TRBJ1-4 TRBV19 NA TGTGCCAGTAGTCCTTCGGTGGGGCCGGGTAATGAAAAACTGTTTTTT CASSPSVGPGNEKLFF
NA TRBJ2-1 TRBV7-3 NA TGTGCCAGCAGCCTTGCGGGTCCTACCTACAATGAGCAGTTCTTC CASSLAGPTYNEQFF
NA TRBJ2-3 TRBV7-2 NA TGTGCCAGCAGCTTAGAAGCCACAGATACGCAGTATTTT CASSLEATDTQYF
once TRBJ1-2 TRBV28 TRBD1 TGTGCCAGCAGTACTACAGGGGGCGCCGACTATGGCTACACCTTC CASSTTGGADYGYTF
NA TRBJ2-1 TRBV2 NA TGTGCCAGCAGAGAAAATGGGGCGGCGTTGAATGAGCAGTTCTTC CASRENGAALNEQFF
NA TRBJ1-1 TRBV7-3 NA TGTGCCAGCAGCTTAAGACGAAGGGGTAGAGTAGTTAACACTGAAGCTTTCTTT CASSLRRRGRVVNTEAFF
NA TRBJ1-2 TRBV7-9 TRBD1 TGTGCCGGGGGACAGGGAGGCGGCTATGGCTACACCTTC CAGGQGGGYGYTF
NA TRBJ1-5 TRBV4-1 NA TGCGCCAGCAGCCAAGATTCAGACCCCAATCAGCCCCAGCATTTT CASSQDSDPNQPQHF
NA TRBJ1-5 TRBV1 NA TGCACCAGCAGCCAAACTCACGGAGGGGGCCACCATCAGCCCCAGCATTTT CTSSQTHGGGHHQPQHF
NA TRBJ1-5 TRBV15 NA TGTGCCACCAGCAGAATAGGGGCAAATCAGCCCCAGCATTTT CATSRIGANQPQHF
NA TRBJ2-3 TRBV10-3 TRBD1 TGTGCCATCAGTCAGCAGCCCCCGGGACAGCGCCTGAAATTGAGCACAGATACGCAGTATTTT CAISQQPPGQRLKLSTDTQYF